Listed below are T cell receptor beta chains from one sample, sequenced in a study of blood T cell repertoires in COVID-19. The repertoire was sequenced with immunoSEQ multiplex PCR; TCRdb's copy has only in-frame clones and lacks some. The sample contains some 83,000 clones, approximately 89% of which appear only once. Sequencing was done on a sample of peripheral blood. The receptors here all came from a man between 45 and 60 years old with acute or convalescent COVID-19. Both conserved end residues are part of each CDR3. Fields, in order: CDR3 DNA, CDR3 protein, clone size, CDR3 length, D gene, J gene, V gene. The D gene is left open where the match is weak. Clone size is given for some rows only: seen once, a few or many times, or a class if the clone is expanded.

CDR3nt: TGTGCCAGCAGTGAGGGCTGGGCCGCTGGAAACACCATATATTTT
CDR3aa: CASSEGWAAGNTIYF
abundance: .
len: 15
d_gene: .
j_gene: TRBJ1-3
v_gene: TRBV6-1

CDR3nt: TGTGCCACCAGTGAGGACAGGGCCCAGCCCCAGCATTTT
CDR3aa: CATSEDRAQPQHF
abundance: .
len: 13
d_gene: TRBD1
j_gene: TRBJ1-5
v_gene: TRBV24-1

CDR3nt: TGTGCCAGCAGTACCGACAGTGGGTATGGCTACACCTTC
CDR3aa: CASSTDSGYGYTF
abundance: .
len: 13
d_gene: .
j_gene: TRBJ1-2
v_gene: TRBV2

CDR3nt: TGCGCCAGCAGCCTGGGTCGGGGGGAGACCCAGTACTTC
CDR3aa: CASSLGRGETQYF
abundance: .
len: 13
d_gene: .
j_gene: TRBJ2-5
v_gene: TRBV4-1

CDR3nt: TGTGCCAGCAGTCCCCGGGACAGGGTGAGCAATGAGCAGTTCTTC
CDR3aa: CASSPRDRVSNEQFF
abundance: .
len: 15
d_gene: TRBD1
j_gene: TRBJ2-1
v_gene: TRBV27

CDR3nt: TGCAGCGTCGTGCCTGGCGGGGATGAGACCCAGTACTTC
CDR3aa: CSVVPGGDETQYF
abundance: .
len: 13
d_gene: .
j_gene: TRBJ2-5
v_gene: TRBV29-1

CDR3nt: TGCGCCAGCAGCTTGGATACAGGGTCCTACAATGAGCAGTTCTTC
CDR3aa: CASSLDTGSYNEQFF
abundance: once
len: 15
d_gene: .
j_gene: TRBJ2-1
v_gene: TRBV5-1

CDR3nt: TGTGCCACCAGCAGGTGGGCGGGACAGCCACAAGAGACCCAGTACTTC
CDR3aa: CATSRWAGQPQETQYF
abundance: .
len: 16
d_gene: .
j_gene: TRBJ2-5
v_gene: TRBV15

CDR3nt: TGTGCCAGCCGAGGAGGAGTGGATGCTTTCTTT
CDR3aa: CASRGGVDAFF
abundance: .
len: 11
d_gene: .
j_gene: TRBJ1-1
v_gene: TRBV3-1/TRBV3-2

CDR3nt: TGTGCCAGCAGCCCCGGGAGGGGGCACCCCGGGGAGCTGTTTTTT
CDR3aa: CASSPGRGHPGELFF
abundance: .
len: 15
d_gene: .
j_gene: TRBJ2-2
v_gene: TRBV7-2